Following are 13 T cell receptor beta chains from one sample sequenced in a study of cytomegalovirus exposure and HLA in healthy donors. PCR employed 60 Vbeta and 13 Jbeta primers. Clones were sequenced by immunoSEQ multiplex PCR, and TCRdb holds only the in-frame ones, with some missing. The sample lists about 90,000 clones, around 62% seen once, with 5.5% in the top ten. The sample was PBMCs. The source is a woman in her twenties or thirties in good health and CMV-seropositive.

The V gene is TRBV7-2, the J gene TRBJ2-3, with 9 bases that match TRBD2. CDR3 length equals 15 residues. V shed 5 bases, J shed 3 bases, and the junction held 6 bases outside the gene matches. Germline-derived CDR1 and CDR2 are SGHTA and FQGNSA. CDR3 protein: CASSPRGGFTDTQYF. The CDR3 DNA follows: TGTGCCAGCAGCCCGCGGGGGGGTTTTACAGATACGCAGTATTTT.

This chain uses TRBV20-1 with TRBJ1-1; a possible D gene is TRBD1 (6 bases). Per the germline V gene, CDR1 is DFQATT and CDR2 is SNEGSKA (reference sequence). The CDR3 loop spans 11 amino acids. Written as DNA, the CDR3 is TGCAATCCTGCCGCAGGGGCTGAAGCTTTCTTT. Translated, it gives CNPAAGAEAFF.

The V and J genes are TRBV27 and TRBJ2-6; 10 nucleotides agree with TRBD1. J lost 0 bases, V lost 2 bases, and 4 bases had no gene match. Per the germline V gene, CDR1 is MNHEY and CDR2 is SMNVEV (reference sequence). The CDR3 length is 18 residues. CDR3 protein: CASSLDRTGGSGANVLTF. As DNA, the CDR3 is TGTGCCAGCAGTTTAGACCGGACAGGGGGCTCTGGGGCCAACGTCCTGACTTTC. Using reference TRBV27 and TRBJ2-6 for the parts outside the CDR3, the full variable domain is EAQVTQNPRYLITVTGKKLTVTCSQNMNHEYMSWYRQDPGLGLRQIYYSMNVEVTDKGDVPEGYKVSRKEKRNFPLILESPSPNQTSLYFCASSLDRTGGSGANVLTFGAGSRLTVL.

The chain has TRBV7-9 and TRBJ1-6; 7 nucleotides match TRBD1. V lost 6 bases to trimming and J lost 7 bases; unmatched junction nucleotides: 3. The CDR3 contains 13 residues. Per germline, CDR1 SEHNR and CDR2 FQNEAQ (reference sequence). The CDR3 sequence is CASRTGINSPLHF. CDR3 coding DNA: TGTGCCAGCAGGACAGGGATCAATTCACCCCTCCACTTT.

The V gene is TRBV18, the J gene TRBJ2-5; D might be TRBD1 (6 bases). From germline, CDR1 is KGHSH and CDR2 LQKENI. The CDR3 covers 14 residues. With 4 bases removed from V and 5 bases from J, the gap between germline ends came to 14 bases. The CDR3 loop reads CASSRRGSEETQYF. The CDR3 nucleotides are TGTGCCAGCTCACGCAGGGGTAGCGAGGAGACCCAGTACTTC.

Worth noting for this clone: One end of the junction fails to match germline, which may point to a read error. The rearrangement joins TRBV27 to TRBJ1-2, with TRBD1 matching over 9 bases. The CDR3 runs 13 residues. CDR1 is MNHEY and CDR2 is SMNVEV in the germline V gene (reference sequence). CDR3 region: CASSDYRGRGYPF. The CDR3, as DNA: TGTGCCAGCAGTGACTACAGGGGGCGAGGCTACCCCTTC.

The V call is TRBV28, the J call TRBJ2-3; maybe TRBD1 (7 bases). The germline V and J ends were trimmed by 5 bases and 2 bases, with 17 bases remaining between them. Germline V gene lookup returns CDR1 MDHEN and CDR2 SYDVKM. This CDR3 region has 16 residues. CDR3 region: CASSPGGRLYTDTQYF. The CDR3 coding sequence is TGTGCCAGCAGTCCAGGGGGGAGACTCTACACAGATACGCAGTATTTT.

This clone has only a few counts. The chain links TRBV4-1 to TRBJ2-7; TRBD1 matches 9 bases. The germline V gene has CDR1 MGHRA and CDR2 YSYEKL. The CDR3 contains 15 residues. Unmatched junction bases numbered 10, after V lost 4 bases and J lost 6 bases. For the CDR3, the DNA is TGCGCCAGCAGCCTAGGACAGGGGCCCCCGAGCGAGCAGTACTTC. Translated, it gives CASSLGQGPPSEQYF.

The genes are TRBV4-3 and TRBJ2-3, with 8 bases fitting TRBD2. Looked up from germline, CDR1 is LGHNA and CDR2 is YSLEER. J gave up 2 bases and V 1 base, and 8 bases lay outside the gene matches. The CDR3 length is 17 residues. The CDR3 loop reads CASSQVRAGGPTDTQYF. CDR3 coding DNA: TGCGCCAGCAGCCAAGTCCGGGCGGGGGGCCCCACAGATACGCAGTATTTT.

The chain uses TRBV27 and TRBJ2-3, with 8 bases aligning to TRBD2. This CDR3 spans 16 amino acids. Trimming at V came to 3 bases and at J to 2 bases, leaving 7 bases not matched to a gene. Germline CDR1 and CDR2: MNHEY and SMNVEV (reference sequence). The CDR3 reads CASSFQRGGFTDTQYF. CDR3 sequence (DNA): TGTGCCAGCAGTTTCCAACGGGGGGGATTCACAGATACGCAGTATTTT.

The rearrangement uses TRBV6-5 and TRBJ1-4, with TRBD1 matching 7 bases. Per the germline V gene, CDR1 is MNHEY and CDR2 is SVGAGI. The CDR3 contains 14 residues. The V segment lost 6 bases and the J segment 1 base; nucleotides outside the gene matches: 2. CDR3 nucleotides: TGTGCCAGCAGCAACAGGGGAACTAATGAAAAACTGTTTTTT. It encodes CASSNRGTNEKLFF.

The chain combines TRBV6-5 with TRBJ1-4, with TRBD1 identical over 9 bases. CDR3 size: 14 residues. Per the germline V gene, CDR1 is MNHEY and CDR2 is SVGAGI. Trimming at V came to 6 bases and at J to 5 bases, leaving 4 bases not matched to a gene. The CDR3 here is CASSQDRGNEKLFF. The CDR3 coding sequence is TGTGCCAGCAGCCAGGACAGGGGAAATGAAAAACTGTTTTTT.

J is TRBJ2-3 and V is TRBV5-6; TRBD1 might be the D (6 bases). Germline V gene data show CDR1 as SGHDT and CDR2 as YYEEEE. The ends were cut back, 5 bases at V and 0 bases at J, with 13 bases in the middle. This CDR3 has 15 amino acids. DNA of the CDR3: TGTGCCAGCAGAAAACAGGGAGCTAGCACAGATACGCAGTATTTT. Translating it yields CASRKQGASTDTQYF. The full variable domain, completed using reference TRBV5-6 and TRBJ2-3, is DAGVTQSPTHLIKTRGQQVTLRCSPKSGHDTVSWYQQALGQGPQFIFQYYEEEERQRGNFPDRFSGHQFPNYSSELNVNALLLGDSALYLCASRKQGASTDTQYFGPGTRLTVL.